This TCR beta chain was recorded in a study of blood T cell repertoires in COVID-19. Background on the study: T cells, B-cell-depleted T cells, or PBMCs supplied cDNA or gDNA.

Those who participated ranged in age from roughly 18 to 90 years and resided in approximately 26 US areas. In the original workflow: Using reference gene primer amplification, nucleated cell counts were estimated. The repertoire was sequenced with immunoSEQ multiplex PCR; TCRdb's copy has only in-frame clones and lacks some. V and J calls and clone size are copied from that table; D and trimming were computed from the DNA. Seen here are 150,000 to 200,000 clones, around four fifths observed once, and the top ten hold 10% to 15%. Losses at the gene ends were 4 bases for V and 3 bases for J; bases not matched to a gene: 6. CDR1 is SGHRS and CDR2 is YFSETQ in the germline V gene. CDR3 size: 14 residues.

V usage is TRBV5-1 and J usage is TRBJ1-1; 7 bases fit TRBD1. The sequenced sample consisted of PBMCs or T cells enriched from blood (not recorded which). This TCR came from a woman in her sixties or seventies who had recovered from COVID-19. The CDR3 loop reads CASSTGQPDTEAFF. CDR3 bases: TGCGCCAGCAGCACGGGACAGCCAGACACTGAAGCTTTCTTT.